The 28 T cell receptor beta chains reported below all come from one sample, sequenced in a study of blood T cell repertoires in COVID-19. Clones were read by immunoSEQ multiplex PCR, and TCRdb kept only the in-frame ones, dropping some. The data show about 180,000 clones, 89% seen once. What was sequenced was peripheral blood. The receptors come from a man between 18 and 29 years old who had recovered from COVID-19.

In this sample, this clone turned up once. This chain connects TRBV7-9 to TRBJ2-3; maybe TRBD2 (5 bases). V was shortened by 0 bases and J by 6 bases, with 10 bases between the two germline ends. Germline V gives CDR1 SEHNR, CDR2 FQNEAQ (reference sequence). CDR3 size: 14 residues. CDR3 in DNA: TGTGCCAGCAGCTTAGCTATTAGCGCCGATACGCAGTATTTT. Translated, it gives CASSLAISADTQYF.

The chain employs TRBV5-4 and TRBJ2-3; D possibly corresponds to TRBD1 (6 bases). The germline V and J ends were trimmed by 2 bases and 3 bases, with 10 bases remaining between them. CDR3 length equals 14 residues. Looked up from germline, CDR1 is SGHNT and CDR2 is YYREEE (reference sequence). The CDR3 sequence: CASSLQGSTDTQYF. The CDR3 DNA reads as TGTGCCAGCAGCTTACAGGGTTCTACAGATACGCAGTATTTT. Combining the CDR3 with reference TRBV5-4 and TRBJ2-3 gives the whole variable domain ETGVTQSPTHLIKTRGQQVTLRCSSQSGHNTVSWYQQALGQGPQFIFQYYREEENGRGNFPPRFSGLQFPNYSSELNVNALELDDSALYLCASSLQGSTDTQYFGPGTRLTVL.

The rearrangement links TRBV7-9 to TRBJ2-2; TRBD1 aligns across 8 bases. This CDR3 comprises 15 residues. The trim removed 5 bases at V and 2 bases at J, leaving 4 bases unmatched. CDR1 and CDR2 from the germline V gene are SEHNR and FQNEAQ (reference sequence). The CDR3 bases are TGTGCCAGCAGCATCGCAGGGGGCAACACCGGGGAGCTGTTTTTT. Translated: CASSIAGGNTGELFF.

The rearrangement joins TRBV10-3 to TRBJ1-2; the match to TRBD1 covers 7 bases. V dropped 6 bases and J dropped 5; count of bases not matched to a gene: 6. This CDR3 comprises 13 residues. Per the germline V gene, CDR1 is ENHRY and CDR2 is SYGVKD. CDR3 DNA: TGTGCCATCAGCGAACCAGGGGGATATGGCTACACCTTC. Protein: CAISEPGGYGYTF.

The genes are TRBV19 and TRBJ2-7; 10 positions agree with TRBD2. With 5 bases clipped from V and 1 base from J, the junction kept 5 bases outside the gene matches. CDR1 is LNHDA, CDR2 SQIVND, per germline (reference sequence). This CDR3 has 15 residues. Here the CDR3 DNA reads TGTGCCAGTAGTTCCTGGACTAGCGGATCCTACGAGCAGTACTTC. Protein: CASSSWTSGSYEQYF.

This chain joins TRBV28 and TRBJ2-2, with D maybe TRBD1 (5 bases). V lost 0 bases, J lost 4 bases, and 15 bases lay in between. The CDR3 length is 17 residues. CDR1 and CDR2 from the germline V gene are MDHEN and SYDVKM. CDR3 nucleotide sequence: TGTGCCAGCAGTTTATGGACAGATCCGCGTGGCACCGGGGAGCTGTTTTTT. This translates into CASSLWTDPRGTGELFF.

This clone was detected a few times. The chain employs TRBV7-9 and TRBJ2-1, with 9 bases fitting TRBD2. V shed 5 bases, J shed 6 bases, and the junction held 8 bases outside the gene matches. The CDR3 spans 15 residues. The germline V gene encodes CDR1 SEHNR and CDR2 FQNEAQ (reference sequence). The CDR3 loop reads CASSHRREGPNEQFF. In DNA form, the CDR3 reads TGTGCCAGCAGCCACCGGCGGGAGGGCCCCAATGAGCAGTTCTTC. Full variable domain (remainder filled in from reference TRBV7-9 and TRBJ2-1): DTGVSQNPRHKITKRGQNVTFRCDPISEHNRLYWYRQTLGQGPEFLTYFQNEAQLEKSRLLSDRFSAERPKGSFSTLEIQRTEQGDSAMYLCASSHRREGPNEQFFGPGTRLTVL.

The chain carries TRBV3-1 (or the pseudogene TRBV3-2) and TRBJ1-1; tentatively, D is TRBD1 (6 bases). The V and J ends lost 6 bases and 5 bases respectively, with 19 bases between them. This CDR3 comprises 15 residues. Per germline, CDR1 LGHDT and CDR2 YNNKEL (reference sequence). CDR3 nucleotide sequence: TGTGCCAGCAGACGCTCCGAGGGGGGGCAAACTGAAGCTTTCTTT. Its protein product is CASRRSEGGQTEAFF.

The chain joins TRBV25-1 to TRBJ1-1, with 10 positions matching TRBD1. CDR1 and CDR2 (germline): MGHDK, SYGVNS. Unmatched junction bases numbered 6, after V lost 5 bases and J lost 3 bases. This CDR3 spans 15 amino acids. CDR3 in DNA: TGTGCCAGCAGTACTACGGGACAGGGGTACACTGAAGCTTTCTTT. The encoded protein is CASSTTGQGYTEAFF.

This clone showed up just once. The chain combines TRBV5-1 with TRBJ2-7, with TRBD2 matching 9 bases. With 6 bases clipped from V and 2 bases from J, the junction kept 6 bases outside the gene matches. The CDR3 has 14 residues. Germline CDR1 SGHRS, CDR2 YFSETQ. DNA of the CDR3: TGCGCCAGCACCCCCGGACTAGCGACCTACGAGCAGTACTTC. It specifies CASTPGLATYEQYF.

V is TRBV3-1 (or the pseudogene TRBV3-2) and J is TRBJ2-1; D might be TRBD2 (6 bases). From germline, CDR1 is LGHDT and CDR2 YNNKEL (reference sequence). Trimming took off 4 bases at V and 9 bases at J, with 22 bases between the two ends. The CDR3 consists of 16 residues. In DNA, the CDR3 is TGTGCCAGCAGCCGACCGGGGGAAGGGGTGGTAAGTGAGCAGTTCTTC. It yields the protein CASSRPGEGVVSEQFF.

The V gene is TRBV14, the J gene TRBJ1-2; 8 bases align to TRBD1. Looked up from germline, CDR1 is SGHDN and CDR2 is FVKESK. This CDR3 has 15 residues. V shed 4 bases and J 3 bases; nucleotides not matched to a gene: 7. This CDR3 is CASSRTGSPYYGYTF. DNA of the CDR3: TGTGCCAGCAGCCGGACAGGGAGTCCCTACTATGGCTACACCTTC.

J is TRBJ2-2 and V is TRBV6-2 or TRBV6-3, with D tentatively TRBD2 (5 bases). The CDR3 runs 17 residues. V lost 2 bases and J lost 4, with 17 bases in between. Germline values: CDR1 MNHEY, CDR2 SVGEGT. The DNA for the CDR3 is TGTGCCAGCAGTTACCAGGACCCCAGACGGGGCACCGGGGAGCTGTTTTTT. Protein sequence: CASSYQDPRRGTGELFF.

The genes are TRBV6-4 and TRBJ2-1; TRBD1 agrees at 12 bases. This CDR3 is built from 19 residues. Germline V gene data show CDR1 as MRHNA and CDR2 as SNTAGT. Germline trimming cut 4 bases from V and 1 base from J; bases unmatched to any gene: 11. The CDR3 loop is CASSARPGQGAESYNEQFF. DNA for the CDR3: TGTGCCAGCAGTGCACGACCGGGACAGGGGGCAGAGTCCTACAATGAGCAGTTCTTC.

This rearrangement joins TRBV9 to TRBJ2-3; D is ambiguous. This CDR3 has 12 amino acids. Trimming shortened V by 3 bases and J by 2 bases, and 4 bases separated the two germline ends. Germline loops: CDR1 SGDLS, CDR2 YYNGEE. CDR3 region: CASSALTDTQYF. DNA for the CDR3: TGTGCCAGCAGCGCCCTCACAGATACGCAGTATTTT. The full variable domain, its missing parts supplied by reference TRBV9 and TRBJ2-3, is DSGVTQTPKHLITATGQRVTLRCSPRSGDLSVYWYQQSLDQGLQFLIQYYNGEERAKGNILERFSAQQFPDLHSELNLSSLELGDSALYFCASSALTDTQYFGPGTRLTVL.

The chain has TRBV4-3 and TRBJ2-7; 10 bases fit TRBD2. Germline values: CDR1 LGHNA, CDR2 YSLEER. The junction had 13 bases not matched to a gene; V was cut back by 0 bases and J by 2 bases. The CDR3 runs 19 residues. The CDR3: CASSQDLPIAGGPTYEQYF. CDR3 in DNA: TGCGCCAGCAGCCAAGATCTTCCAATAGCGGGAGGCCCCACCTACGAGCAGTACTTC.

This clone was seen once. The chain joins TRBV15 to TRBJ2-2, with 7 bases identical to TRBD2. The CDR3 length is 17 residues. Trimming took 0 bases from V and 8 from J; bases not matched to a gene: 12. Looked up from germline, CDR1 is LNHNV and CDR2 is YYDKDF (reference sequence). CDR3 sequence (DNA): TGTGCCACCAGCAGAGATCGCGGGAGTTCTGGTAGGGGGGAGCTGTTTTTT. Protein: CATSRDRGSSGRGELFF.

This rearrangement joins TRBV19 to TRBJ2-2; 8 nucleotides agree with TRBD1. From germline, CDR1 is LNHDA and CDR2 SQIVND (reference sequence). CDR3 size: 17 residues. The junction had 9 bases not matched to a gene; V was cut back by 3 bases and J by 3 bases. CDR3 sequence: CASSIRAGGIYTGELFF. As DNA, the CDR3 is TGTGCCAGTAGTATCCGTGCAGGGGGCATCTACACCGGGGAGCTGTTTTTT.

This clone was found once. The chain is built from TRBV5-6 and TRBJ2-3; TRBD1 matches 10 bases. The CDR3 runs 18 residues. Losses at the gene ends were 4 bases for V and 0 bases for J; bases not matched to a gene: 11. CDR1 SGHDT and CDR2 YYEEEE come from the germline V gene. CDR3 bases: TGTGCCAGCAGCCGTACCGGGACAGGGGAACCTAGCACAGATACGCAGTATTTT. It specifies CASSRTGTGEPSTDTQYF.

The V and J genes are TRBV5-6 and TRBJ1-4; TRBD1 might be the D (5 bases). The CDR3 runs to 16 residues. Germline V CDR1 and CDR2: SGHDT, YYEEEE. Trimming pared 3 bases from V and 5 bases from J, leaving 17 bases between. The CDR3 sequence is CASSSSLQGRNEKLFF. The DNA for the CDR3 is TGTGCCAGCAGCTCCTCATTGCAGGGAAGGAATGAAAAACTGTTTTTT.

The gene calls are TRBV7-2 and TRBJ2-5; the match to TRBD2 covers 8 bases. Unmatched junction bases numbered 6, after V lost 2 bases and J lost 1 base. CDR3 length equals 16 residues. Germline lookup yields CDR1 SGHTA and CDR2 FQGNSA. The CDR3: CASSLSASGFQETQYF. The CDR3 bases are TGTGCCAGCAGCTTATCGGCTAGCGGGTTCCAAGAGACCCAGTACTTC.

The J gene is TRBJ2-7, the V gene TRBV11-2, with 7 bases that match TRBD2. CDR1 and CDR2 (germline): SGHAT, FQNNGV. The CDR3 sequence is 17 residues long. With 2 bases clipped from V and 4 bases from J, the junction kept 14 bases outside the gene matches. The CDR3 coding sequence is TGTGCCAGCAGCTTAACGATCCCTACGGTGGGAGGGTACGAGCAGTACTTC. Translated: CASSLTIPTVGGYEQYF.

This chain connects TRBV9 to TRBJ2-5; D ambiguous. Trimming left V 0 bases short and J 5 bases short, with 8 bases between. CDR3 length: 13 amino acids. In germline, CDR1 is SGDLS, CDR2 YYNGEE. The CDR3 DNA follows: TGTGCCAGCAGCGTAGGCCGGTGGGAGACCCAGTACTTC. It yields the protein CASSVGRWETQYF.

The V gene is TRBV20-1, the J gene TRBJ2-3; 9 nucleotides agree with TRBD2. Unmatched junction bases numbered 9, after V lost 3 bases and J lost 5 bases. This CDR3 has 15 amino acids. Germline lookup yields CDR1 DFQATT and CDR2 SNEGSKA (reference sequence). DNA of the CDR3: TGCAGTGCTAGTCGGACTAGCGCCCGGGTAGATACGCAGTATTTT. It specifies CSASRTSARVDTQYF.

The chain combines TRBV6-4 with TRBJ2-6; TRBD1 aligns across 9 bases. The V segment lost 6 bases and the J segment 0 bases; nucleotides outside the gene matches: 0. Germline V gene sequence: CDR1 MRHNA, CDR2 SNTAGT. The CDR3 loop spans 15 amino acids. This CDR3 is CASRQGASGANVLTF. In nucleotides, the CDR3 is TGTGCCAGCAGACAGGGGGCCTCTGGGGCCAACGTCCTGACTTTC.

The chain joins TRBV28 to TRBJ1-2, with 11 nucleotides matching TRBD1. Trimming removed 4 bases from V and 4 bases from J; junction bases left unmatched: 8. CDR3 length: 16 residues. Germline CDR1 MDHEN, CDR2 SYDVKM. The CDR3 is CASSSTGQGVGYGYTF. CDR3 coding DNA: TGTGCCAGCAGTTCCACGGGACAGGGGGTGGGCTATGGCTACACCTTC.

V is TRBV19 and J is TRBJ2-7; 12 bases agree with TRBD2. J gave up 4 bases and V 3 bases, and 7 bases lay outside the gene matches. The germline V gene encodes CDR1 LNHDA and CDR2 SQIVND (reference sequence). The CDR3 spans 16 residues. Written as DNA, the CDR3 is TGTGCCAGTAGTATCGAGACTAGCGGGAGAGGTTACGAGCAGTACTTC. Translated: CASSIETSGRGYEQYF.

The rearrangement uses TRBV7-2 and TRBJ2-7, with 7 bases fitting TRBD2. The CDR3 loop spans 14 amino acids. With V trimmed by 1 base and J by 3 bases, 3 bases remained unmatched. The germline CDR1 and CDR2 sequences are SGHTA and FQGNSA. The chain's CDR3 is CASSLGLAVYEQYF. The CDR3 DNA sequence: TGTGCCAGCAGCTTAGGCCTAGCGGTCTACGAGCAGTACTTC.